The 16 T cell receptor beta chains below come from one sample, sequenced in a study of shared clonotypes between healthy human individuals. Clones were sequenced by immunoSEQ multiplex PCR, and TCRdb holds only the in-frame ones, with some missing. The table records more than 550,000 clones, over 55% of them present only once. Sequenced sample: memory CD4+ T cells sorted from blood. As for subset: CD45RA-negative fraction. The receptors were sampled from a woman in her twenties or thirties in good health.

This clone was observed a few times. This CDR3 reads CASRGLAGDTGELFF. The CDR3 DNA reads as TGTGCCAGCAGGGGACTAGCGGGAGACACCGGGGAGCTGTTTTTT. The rearrangement links TRBV6-6 to TRBJ2-2; 14 bases are a match to TRBD2. The CDR3 consists of 15 residues. V trimming: 6 bases; J trimming: 3 bases; junction bases outside the gene matches: 0. Germline V gene lookup returns CDR1 MNHNY and CDR2 SVGAGI (reference sequence).

The chain uses TRBV25-1 and TRBJ2-1; 9 nucleotides match TRBD1. The ends lost 3 bases at V and 5 bases at J; junction bases unmatched: 11. The CDR3 length is 17 residues. Germline V gives CDR1 MGHDK, CDR2 SYGVNS. The CDR3 nucleotides are TGTGCCAGCAGTGAGACTCCGGACAGGGGATTCGACAATGAGCAGTTCTTC. Amino acid sequence: CASSETPDRGFDNEQFF.

The V and J genes are TRBV18 and TRBJ2-2; the match to TRBD2 covers 7 bases. Germline V CDR1 and CDR2: KGHSH, LQKENI. J was trimmed by 5 bases and V by 1 base; bases with no gene match: 7. CDR3 length: 16 amino acids. The CDR3 DNA is TGTGCCAGCTCACCACAACTGGGCGGGGGTACCGGGGAGCTGTTTTTT. This translates into CASSPQLGGGTGELFF.

This sequence joins TRBV28 and TRBJ2-7; D tentatively reads TRBD1 or TRBD2 (6 bases each). Germline lookup yields CDR1 MDHEN and CDR2 SYDVKM. The CDR3 runs to 12 residues. Trimming cost V 3 bases and J 5 bases, with 8 bases left between them. The CDR3 region has the DNA TGTGCCAGCAGTTTGGGGGGCCACGAGCAGTACTTC. As protein: CASSLGGHEQYF.

About this clone itself: Other DNA sequences in this sample translate to the same CDR3. V gene TRBV18 combines with J gene TRBJ2-3; 8 bases agree with TRBD2. This CDR3 comprises 15 residues. J lost 3 bases, V lost 3 bases, and 5 bases had no gene match. CDR1 KGHSH and CDR2 LQKENI come from the germline V gene. CDR3 protein: CASSPLAGTTDTQYF. The CDR3, as DNA: TGTGCCAGCTCACCCTTAGCGGGAACGACAGATACGCAGTATTTT. Supplemented by reference TRBV18 and TRBJ2-3, the full variable domain reads NAGVMQNPRHLVRRRGQEARLRCSPMKGHSHVYWYRQLPEEGLKFMVYLQKENIIDESGMPKERFSAEFPKEGPSILRIQQVVRGDSAAYFCASSPLAGTTDTQYFGPGTRLTVL.

The genes are TRBV15 and TRBJ1-6; weak D call: TRBD1 (5 bases). V was pared by 5 bases and J by 9 bases, with 17 bases between. Germline CDR1 is LNHNV and CDR2 is YYDKDF (reference sequence). This CDR3 is 15 amino acids long. The DNA of the CDR3 is TGTGCCACCAGCGGAGGAGATTACAGGAGTTCACCCCTCCACTTT. This translates into CATSGGDYRSSPLHF.

Ten or more counts support this clone. This chain connects TRBV4-1 to TRBJ2-1; tentatively, D is TRBD1 (5 bases). Looked up from germline, CDR1 is MGHRA and CDR2 is YSYEKL. V was pared by 0 bases and J by 8 bases, with 11 bases between. The CDR3 is 14 residues long. This CDR3 is CASSQERQLDEQFF. CDR3 in DNA: TGCGCCAGCAGCCAAGAGAGACAGCTCGATGAGCAGTTCTTC.

The chain couples TRBV18 to TRBJ1-5, with TRBD1 matching 7 bases. CDR3 length: 13 residues. CDR1 is KGHSH, CDR2 LQKENI, per germline. The V and J ends lost 6 bases and 5 bases, in that order; junction bases with no gene match: 4. CDR3 DNA: TGTGCCAGCTCGGGGACAGATGATCAGCCCCAGCATTTT. Amino acids: CASSGTDDQPQHF. Filled out from reference TRBV18 and TRBJ1-5, the complete variable domain reads NAGVMQNPRHLVRRRGQEARLRCSPMKGHSHVYWYRQLPEEGLKFMVYLQKENIIDESGMPKERFSAEFPKEGPSILRIQQVVRGDSAAYFCASSGTDDQPQHFGDGTRLSIL.

V usage is TRBV10-1 and J usage is TRBJ2-4; D gene uncertain. The germline gives CDR1 WNHNN, CDR2 SYGVQD (reference sequence). The CDR3 has 16 amino acids. Trimming removed 7 bases at V and 2 bases at J, with 18 bases between. In nucleotides, the CDR3 is TGCGCCAGCATCCAGGTGAGGTTTTTTACCAAAAACATTCAGTACTTC. This gives the protein CASIQVRFFTKNIQYF.

The chain employs TRBV7-2 and TRBJ2-6, with D perhaps matching TRBD1 (6 bases). Germline CDR1 reads SGHTA; CDR2 reads FQGNSA. The CDR3 runs to 14 residues. V shed 3 bases and J shed 5 bases, with 8 bases lying between them. The CDR3 reads CASSFRGRANVLTF. The DNA of the CDR3 is TGTGCCAGCAGCTTCAGGGGTAGGGCCAACGTCCTGACTTTC.

The J gene is TRBJ2-5, the V gene TRBV7-6, with D perhaps TRBD2 (6 bases). The CDR3 extends over 16 amino acids. CDR1 and CDR2 from the germline V gene are SGHVS and FNYEAQ. The ends were cut back, 4 bases at V and 4 bases at J, with 19 bases in the middle. Here the CDR3 DNA reads TGTGCCAGCAGCTCCACCATATCGGGAGAAGGAGAGACCCAGTACTTC. Encoded protein: CASSSTISGEGETQYF.

Concerning this clone: A clone one base away is much larger, so this may be a read error. Within the sample, other DNA sequences also encode this same CDR3. The genes are TRBV7-2 and TRBJ2-7; 7 bases are a match to TRBD2. Germline assignment: CDR1 SGHTA and CDR2 FQGNSA. Trimming cost V 5 bases and J 0 bases; bases outside gene matches: 4. CDR3 length: 14 residues. The CDR3 spells CASSLQRDSYEQYF. Written as DNA, the CDR3 is TGTGCCAGCAGCCTCCAGCGGGACTCCTACGAGCAGTACTTC.

The V gene is TRBV28, the J gene TRBJ2-7, with D possibly TRBD2 on 5 matching bases. Trimming shortened V by 1 base and J by 1 base, and 8 bases separated the two germline ends. This CDR3 has 14 residues. Germline CDR1 MDHEN, CDR2 SYDVKM. CDR3 in DNA: TGTGCCAGCAGTTTATTCCGGGGTTCCTACGAGCAGTACTTC. Encoded protein: CASSLFRGSYEQYF.

This clone occurred a few times. The gene calls are TRBV5-5 and TRBJ1-1; TRBD1 matches 9 bases. V gave up 3 bases and J gave up 6 bases; unmatched junction bases: 9. Germline V gene sequence: CDR1 SGHKS, CDR2 YYEKEE (reference sequence). The CDR3 covers 15 residues. This chain's CDR3 is CASSWAGTGLAEAFF. The CDR3 DNA reads as TGTGCCAGCAGCTGGGCGGGGACAGGGTTGGCTGAAGCTTTCTTT.

In this sample, this clone turned up a few times. The V gene is TRBV7-8, the J gene TRBJ2-2; unclear D gene. Per the germline V gene, CDR1 is SGHVS and CDR2 is FQNEAQ. CDR3 length: 15 amino acids. The V gene lost 2 bases and the J gene lost 7 bases, with 14 bases spanning the gap. The CDR3 region is CASSLRSGLGGELFF. The CDR3, as DNA: TGTGCCAGCAGCTTAAGGAGTGGTCTGGGCGGGGAGCTGTTTTTT.

The V gene is TRBV7-6, the J gene TRBJ2-1, with 12 bases identical to TRBD2. Germline CDR1 SGHVS, CDR2 FNYEAQ. This CDR3 region has 15 residues. V lost 1 base, J lost 7 bases, and 2 bases stayed unmatched. The DNA of the CDR3 is TGTGCCAGCAGCTTAGAGACTAGCGGGAGAAATGAGCAGTTCTTC. Encoded protein: CASSLETSGRNEQFF.